The sequence of this TCR beta chain was determined in a study of blood T cell repertoires in COVID-19. Study information: Researchers got acute and convalescent COVID-19 samples from the United States, Italy and Spain. T cells, B-cell-depleted T cells, or PBMCs provided the cDNA or gDNA that served as material.

Methods used by the authors: Amplification with reference gene primers provided the estimates of nucleated cell counts. Sequencing was performed with immunoSEQ multiplex PCR; in TCRdb, only in-frame clones are kept and a portion is missing. D and trimming come from the DNA, and the V and J calls and clone size come from that table. Here the sample spans about 65,000 clones, approximately 78% being singletons. This clone is a singleton in its sample. This CDR3 contains 12 residues. V lost 6 bases and J lost 8, with 13 bases in between. CDR1 and CDR2 from the germline V gene are MNHEY and SVGAGI. The TCR was taken from a man at least 80 years old with acute or convalescent COVID-19. The chain employs TRBV6-5 and TRBJ1-1; no definite D call. Sequencing used peripheral blood. DNA for the CDR3: TGTGCCAGCAGCTACCCCGGGAGAGAAGCTTTCTTT. This encodes CASSYPGREAFF.